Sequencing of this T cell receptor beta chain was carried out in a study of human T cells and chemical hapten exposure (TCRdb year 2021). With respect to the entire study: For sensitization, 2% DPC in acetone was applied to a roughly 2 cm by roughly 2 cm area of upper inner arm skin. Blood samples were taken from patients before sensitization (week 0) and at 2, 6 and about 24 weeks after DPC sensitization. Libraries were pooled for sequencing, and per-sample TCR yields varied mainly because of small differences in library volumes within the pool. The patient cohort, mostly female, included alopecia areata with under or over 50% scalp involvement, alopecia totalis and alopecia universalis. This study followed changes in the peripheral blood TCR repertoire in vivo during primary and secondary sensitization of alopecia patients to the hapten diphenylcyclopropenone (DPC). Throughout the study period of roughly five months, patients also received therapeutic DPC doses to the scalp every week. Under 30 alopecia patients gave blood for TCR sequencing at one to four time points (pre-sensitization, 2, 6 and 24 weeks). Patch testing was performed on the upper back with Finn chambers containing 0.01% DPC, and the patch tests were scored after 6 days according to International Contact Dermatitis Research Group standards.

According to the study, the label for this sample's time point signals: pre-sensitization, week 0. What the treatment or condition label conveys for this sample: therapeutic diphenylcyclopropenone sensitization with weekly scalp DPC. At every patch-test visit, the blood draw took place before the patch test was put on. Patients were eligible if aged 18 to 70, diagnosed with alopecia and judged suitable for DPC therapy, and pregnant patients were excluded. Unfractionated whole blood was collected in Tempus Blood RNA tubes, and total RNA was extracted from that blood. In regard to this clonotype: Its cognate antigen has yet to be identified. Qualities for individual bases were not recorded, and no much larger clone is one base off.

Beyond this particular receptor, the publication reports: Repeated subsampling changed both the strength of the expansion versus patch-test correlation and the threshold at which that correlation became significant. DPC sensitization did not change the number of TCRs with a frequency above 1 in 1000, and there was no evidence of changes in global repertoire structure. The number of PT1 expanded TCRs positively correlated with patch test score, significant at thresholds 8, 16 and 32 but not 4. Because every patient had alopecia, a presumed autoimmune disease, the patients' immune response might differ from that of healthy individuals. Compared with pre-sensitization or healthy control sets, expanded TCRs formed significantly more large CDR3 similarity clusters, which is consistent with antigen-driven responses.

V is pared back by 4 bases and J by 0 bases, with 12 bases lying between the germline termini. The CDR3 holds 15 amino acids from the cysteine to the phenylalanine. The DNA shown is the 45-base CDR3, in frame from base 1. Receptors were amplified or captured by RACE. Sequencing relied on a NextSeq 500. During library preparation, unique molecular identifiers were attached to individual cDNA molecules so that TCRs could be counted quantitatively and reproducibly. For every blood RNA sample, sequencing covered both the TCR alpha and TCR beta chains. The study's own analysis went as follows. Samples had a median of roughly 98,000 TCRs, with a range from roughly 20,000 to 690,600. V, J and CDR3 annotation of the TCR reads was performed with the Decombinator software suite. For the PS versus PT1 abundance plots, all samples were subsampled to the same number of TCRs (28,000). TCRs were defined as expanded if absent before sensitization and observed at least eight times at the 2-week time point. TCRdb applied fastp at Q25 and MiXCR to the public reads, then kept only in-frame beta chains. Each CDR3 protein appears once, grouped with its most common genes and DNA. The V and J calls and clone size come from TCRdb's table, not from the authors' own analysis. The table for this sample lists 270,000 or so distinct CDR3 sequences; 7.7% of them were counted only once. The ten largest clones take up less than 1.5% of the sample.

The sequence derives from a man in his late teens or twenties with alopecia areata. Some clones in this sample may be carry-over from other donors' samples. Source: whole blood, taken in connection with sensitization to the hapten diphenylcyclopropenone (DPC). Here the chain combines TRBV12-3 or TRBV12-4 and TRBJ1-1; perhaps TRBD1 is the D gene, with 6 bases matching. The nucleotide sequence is TGTGCCAGCAGTTACGGGGGCGGGATGAACACTGAAGCTTTCTTT. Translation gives CASSYGGGMNTEAFF.